The 4 T cell receptor beta chains below come from one sample, sequenced in a study of T cell responses to AZD1222 COVID-19 vaccine. Data came from immunoSEQ multiplex PCR; TCRdb stores just in-frame clones and leaves some out. The data contain about 120,000 clones, 80% to 90% of them singletons. Sequenced material: peripheral blood, taken on day 0 of AZD1222 vaccination. These receptors came from an adult in good health.

The V gene is TRBV5-5, the J gene TRBJ2-3; no clear D gene. Trimming stripped 0 bases from V and 2 bases from J, with 7 bases between. Germline V gene lookup returns CDR1 SGHKS and CDR2 YYEKEE (reference sequence). The CDR3 is 14 amino acids. Written as DNA, the CDR3 is TGTGCCAGCAGCTTGGCGTGGGTCACAGATACGCAGTATTTT. This gives the protein CASSLAWVTDTQYF.

The chain links TRBV9 to TRBJ1-2, with 8 positions matching TRBD1. The CDR3 consists of 16 residues. Germline V gene data show CDR1 as SGDLS and CDR2 as YYNGEE. The trim removed 0 bases at V and 4 bases at J, leaving 8 bases unmatched. CDR3 nucleotide sequence: TGTGCCAGCAGCGTAGGGTCTGGGACAGGACGCTATGGCTACACCTTC. It encodes CASSVGSGTGRYGYTF.

J is TRBJ1-2 and V is TRBV10-3, with D possibly TRBD1 on 5 matching bases. V lost 3 bases, J lost 3 bases, and 8 bases lay in between. This CDR3 region has 13 residues. CDR1 and CDR2 (germline): ENHRY, SYGVKD. CDR3 nucleotide sequence: TGTGCCATCAGTGACCAGGGAGACTATGGCTACACCTTC. It codes for CAISDQGDYGYTF.

Written as DNA, the CDR3 is TGTGCCAGCAGCCCCACGGGGACAAAAAACACTGAAGCTTTCTTT. As protein: CASSPTGTKNTEAFF. The chain is built from TRBV6-5 and TRBJ1-1; tentatively, D is TRBD1 (6 bases). CDR1 and CDR2 from the germline V gene are MNHEY and SVGAGI. This CDR3 region has 15 residues. V lost 6 bases and J 2 bases, leaving 16 bases between the germline ends.